What follows are 22 T cell receptor beta chains derived from one specimen sequenced in a study of cytomegalovirus exposure and HLA in healthy donors. The PCR contained 60 Vbeta and 13 Jbeta primers. This table comes from immunoSEQ multiplex PCR, and its TCRdb copy is limited to in-frame clones, with some not included. The sample lists approximately 150,000 clones; roughly 70% were seen once. The sample taken for sequencing was PBMCs. The receptor source for this set is a woman in her forties in good health and CMV-seropositive.

This clone showed up just a few times. This chain connects TRBV9 to TRBJ2-3; 9 positions agree with TRBD2. Germline V CDR1 and CDR2: SGDLS, YYNGEE. This CDR3 region has 15 residues. Unmatched junction bases numbered 12, after V lost 7 bases and J lost 6 bases. The CDR3 reads CASGVAGVGSDTQYF. CDR3 sequence (DNA): TGTGCCAGCGGAGTAGCGGGGGTGGGTTCGGATACGCAGTATTTT.

The chain carries TRBV7-2 and TRBJ2-7; 11 bases fit TRBD2. The CDR3 loop spans 15 amino acids. V gave up 5 bases and J gave up 2 bases; unmatched junction bases: 5. Germline V lookup: CDR1 SGHTA, CDR2 FQGNSA. CDR3: CASSIGTSGAYEQYF. The CDR3 bases are TGTGCCAGCAGCATCGGGACTAGCGGAGCCTACGAGCAGTACTTC. The full variable domain, in which reference TRBV7-2 and TRBJ2-7 provide the parts outside the CDR3, is GAGVSQSPSNKVTEKGKDVELRCDPISGHTALYWYRQSLGQGLEFLIYFQGNSAPDKSGLPSDRFSAERTGGSVSTLTIQRTQQEDSAVYLCASSIGTSGAYEQYFGPGTRLTVT.

J is TRBJ2-7 and V is TRBV6-5; possibly TRBD1 for D (5 bases). Germline V lookup: CDR1 MNHEY, CDR2 SVGAGI. The CDR3 is 13 residues long. Trimming took 4 bases from V and 2 from J, leaving 9 bases between them. CDR3 region: CASSSPGTYEQYF. CDR3 coding DNA: TGTGCCAGCAGTTCGCCAGGGACCTACGAGCAGTACTTC.

V is TRBV11-3 and J is TRBJ1-1, with TRBD1 as a possible D gene (6 bases). The CDR3 consists of 13 residues. CDR1 is SGHNT and CDR2 is YENEEA in the germline V gene. Deletions cut 7 bases from V and 0 bases from J, with 9 bases between. CDR3 coding DNA: TGTGCCAGCAAAGGGGGAATGAACACTGAAGCTTTCTTT. This translates into CASKGGMNTEAFF. Full variable domain (outside the CDR3, taken from reference TRBV11-3 and TRBJ1-1): EAGVVQSPRYKIIEKKQPVAFWCNPISGHNTLYWYLQNLGQGPELLIRYENEEAVDDSQLPKDRFSAERLKGVDSTLKIQPAELGDSAVYLCASKGGMNTEAFFGQGTRLTVV.

The rearrangement joins TRBV15 to TRBJ1-2; 7 bases match TRBD1. The J segment lost 8 bases and the V segment lost 3 bases, leaving 9 bases of the junction unmatched. This CDR3 has 14 residues. Germline loops: CDR1 LNHNV, CDR2 YYDKDF (reference sequence). The chain's CDR3 is CATSSRPGGGGYTF. CDR3 nucleotide sequence: TGTGCCACCAGCAGTCGTCCAGGGGGTGGCGGCTACACCTTC.

J is TRBJ2-2 and V is TRBV4-1; weak D call: TRBD1 (6 bases). This CDR3 has 16 residues. The V gene's germline CDR1 is MGHRA and CDR2 YSYEKL. Between the trimmed V and J ends, which lost 1 base and 7 bases, there was a span of 16 bases. CDR3 coding DNA: TGCGCCAGCAGCCAAGGTCCAGGGGCAAGTAGCGGGGAGCTGTTTTTT. Its translation is CASSQGPGASSGELFF.

The CDR3 nucleotides are TGTGCCAGTTCGACCGGGACAGCCCACTACGAGCAGTACTTC. It specifies CASSTGTAHYEQYF. The V gene is TRBV28, the J gene TRBJ2-7; 7 bases agree with TRBD1. The germline CDR1 and CDR2 sequences are MDHEN and SYDVKM. V dropped 9 bases and J dropped 3; count of bases not matched to a gene: 11. This CDR3 contains 14 residues.

The chain employs TRBV6-1 and TRBJ1-5; D possibly corresponds to TRBD1 (6 bases). V shed 8 bases and J shed 4 bases, with 15 bases lying between them. This CDR3 contains 14 residues. Germline-derived CDR1 and CDR2 are MNHNS and SASEGT. In nucleotides, the CDR3 is TGTGCCAGCGGAAACGCACAGGGAAATCAGCCCCAGCATTTT. Protein sequence: CASGNAQGNQPQHF.

V usage is TRBV2 and J usage is TRBJ1-3; no firm D call. Germline V gives CDR1 SNHLY, CDR2 FYNNEI. The CDR3 totals 16 residues. Trimming stripped 2 bases from V and 0 bases from J, with 11 bases between. CDR3 DNA: TGTGCCAGCAGTGAAATCCAGGAAACCTCTGGAAACACCATATATTTT. Translated: CASSEIQETSGNTIYF. The full variable domain, its missing parts supplied by reference TRBV2 and TRBJ1-3, is EPEVTQTPSHQVTQMGQEVILRCVPISNHLYFYWYRQILGQKVEFLVSFYNNEISEKSEIFDDQFSVERPDGSNFTLKIRSTKLEDSAMYFCASSEIQETSGNTIYFGEGSWLTVV.

This clone was picked up a small number of times. Mismatch with germline at one junction end may stem from a read error. The rearrangement joins TRBV19 to TRBJ1-1; the D is unclear. CDR1 is LNHDA and CDR2 is SQIVND in the germline V gene (reference sequence). CDR3 length: 8 residues. The CDR3: CPSPDTFF. CDR3 coding DNA: TGTCCCAGTCCCGACACTTTCTTT.

This clone was seen once. The rearrangement joins TRBV19 to TRBJ2-7; TRBD2 agrees at 12 bases. V dropped 5 bases and J dropped 2; count of bases not matched to a gene: 4. The CDR3 extends over 15 amino acids. The germline CDR1 and CDR2 sequences are LNHDA and SQIVND (reference sequence). CDR3 DNA: TGTGCCAGTAGTGAGACTAGCGGGGGAACCTACGAGCAGTACTTC. The encoded protein is CASSETSGGTYEQYF.

The rearrangement joins TRBV6-6 to TRBJ1-2, with D unclear. Trimming pared 4 bases from V and 7 bases from J, leaving 7 bases between. The germline CDR1 and CDR2 sequences are MNHNY and SVGAGI (reference sequence). The CDR3 consists of 11 residues. CDR3 coding DNA: TGTGCCAGCAGTTGGGGAGCTGGCTACACCTTC. The encoded protein is CASSWGAGYTF.

The chain couples TRBV9 to TRBJ2-3, with 13 bases that match TRBD2. The CDR3 loop spans 18 amino acids. Germline assignment: CDR1 SGDLS and CDR2 YYNGEE. The junction had 10 bases not matched to a gene; V was cut back by 4 bases and J by 2 bases. The CDR3 DNA reads as TGTGCCAGCAGCCAGACTAGCGGGGGGTCCCTTACCACAGATACGCAGTATTTT. Residues: CASSQTSGGSLTTDTQYF.

The J gene is TRBJ2-5, the V gene TRBV28, with D unclear. Trimming removed 7 bases from V and 4 bases from J, with 4 bases in between. The CDR3 is made up of 10 amino acids. Germline CDR1 and CDR2: MDHEN and SYDVKM. CDR3 in amino acids: CASNGETQYF. The DNA of the CDR3 is TGTGCCAGCAACGGAGAGACCCAGTACTTC.

CDR3 amino acids: CSVESRGGVGDTQYF. Here the CDR3 DNA reads TGCAGCGTTGAGAGCCGGGGGGGCGTAGGAGATACGCAGTATTTT. The rearrangement uses TRBV29-1 and TRBJ2-3; TRBD2 aligns across 8 bases. Germline V gives CDR1 SQVTM, CDR2 ANQGSEA. The trim removed 3 bases at V and 5 bases at J, leaving 10 bases unmatched. This CDR3 has 15 residues.

This rearrangement joins TRBV7-2 to TRBJ1-1, with D tentatively TRBD1 (6 bases). The CDR3 totals 12 residues. Trimming removed 5 bases from V and 7 bases from J, with 11 bases in between. The germline V gene encodes CDR1 SGHTA and CDR2 FQGNSA. DNA of the CDR3: TGTGCCAGCAGCGCCGACAGGTGTGAAGCTTTCTTT. It specifies CASSADRCEAFF.

This clone was detected a few times. CDR3 nucleotides: TGCGCCAGCAGCCCAGCGGGAACGGAGCAGTACTTC. Translating it yields CASSPAGTEQYF. V is TRBV5-1 and J is TRBJ2-7; 7 bases are shared with TRBD2. Germline loops: CDR1 SGHRS, CDR2 YFSETQ. V dropped 4 bases and J dropped 7; count of bases not matched to a gene: 5. The CDR3 spans 12 residues.

The rearrangement links TRBV4-3 to TRBJ1-4; D not certain. The germline V gene encodes CDR1 LGHNA and CDR2 YSLEER. V was clipped by 2 bases and J by 8 bases, with 12 bases between them. This CDR3 comprises 14 residues. The CDR3 region is CASSQSGSGEKLFF. As DNA, the CDR3 is TGCGCCAGCAGCCAATCGGGGTCTGGCGAAAAACTGTTTTTT.

V is TRBV28 and J is TRBJ2-3; D not resolved. This CDR3 contains 16 residues. V was clipped by 6 bases and J by 0 bases, with 16 bases between them. The V gene's germline CDR1 is MDHEN and CDR2 SYDVKM. This CDR3 reads CASSPDTSPSTDTQYF. The CDR3 nucleotides read TGTGCCAGCAGCCCCGACACCTCCCCTAGCACAGATACGCAGTATTTT.

The chain is built from TRBV7-9 and TRBJ1-4, with unresolved D. This CDR3 region has 12 residues. Germline assignment: CDR1 SEHNR and CDR2 FQNEAQ (reference sequence). Trimming cost V 5 bases and J 4 bases, with 5 bases left between them. CDR3 sequence: CASSRDNEKLFF. DNA of the CDR3: TGTGCCAGCAGCCGGGATAATGAAAAACTGTTTTTT.

This clone turned up a few times. The same CDR3 can be traced to other DNA sequences in this sample. The rearrangement uses TRBV11-2 and TRBJ2-7; tentatively, D is TRBD2 (6 bases). Trimming shortened V by 1 base and J by 1 base, and 8 bases separated the two germline ends. Germline V gives CDR1 SGHAT, CDR2 FQNNGV. The CDR3 length is 14 residues. The DNA for the CDR3 is TGTGCCAGCAGCTTAGCCGGGGGTTCCTACGAGCAGTACTTC. It is translated as CASSLAGGSYEQYF.

V and J are TRBV19 and TRBJ1-1; 8 positions agree with TRBD1. The CDR3 loop spans 15 amino acids. Trimming removed 3 bases from V and 5 bases from J; junction bases left unmatched: 8. Germline CDR1 and CDR2: LNHDA and SQIVND (reference sequence). The CDR3 region is CASSIGSGGWTEAFF. Written as DNA, the CDR3 is TGTGCCAGTAGTATTGGCTCAGGGGGCTGGACTGAAGCTTTCTTT.